This TCR beta chain came from a study of blood T cell repertoires in COVID-19. Background on the study: The samples span acute and convalescent COVID-19 from the United States, Italy and Spain. PBMCs, B-cell-depleted T cells, or T cells provided the cDNA or gDNA that made up the material.

Original handling: Amplification with reference gene primers provided the estimates of nucleated cell counts. The repertoire was sequenced with immunoSEQ multiplex PCR; TCRdb's copy has only in-frame clones and lacks some. V and J calls plus clone size are reproduced from that table; the DNA served to infer D and trimming. The sample contains 40,000 to 50,000 clones, 70% to 90% of which appear only once. The CDR3 runs to 12 residues. The V gene lost 3 bases and the J gene lost 13 bases, with 14 bases spanning the gap. The sequencing sample was made of peripheral blood. The rearrangement uses TRBV12-3 or TRBV12-4 and TRBJ2-3; TRBD1 is a possible D gene (5 bases). The sequence came from a human donor in a cohort sampled during active COVID-19. In nucleotides, the CDR3 is TGTGCCAGCAGTTTTCAGGGCCTAGAAGAGTATTTT. It encodes CASSFQGLEEYF.